The next 32 T cell receptor beta chains were all read from a single sample in a study of T cell responses to AZD1222 COVID-19 vaccine. Generated by immunoSEQ multiplex PCR, the TCRdb table keeps only in-frame clones and is missing some. Of about 100,000 clones listed, about 83% are singletons. This material consisted of peripheral blood, taken on day 0 of AZD1222 vaccination. All receptors derive from an adult in good health.

The CDR3 loop is CASSPGKSFYSNQPQHF. CDR3 DNA sequence: TGTGCCAGCAGCCCCGGGAAATCATTTTATAGCAATCAGCCCCAGCATTTT. This chain connects TRBV7-2 to TRBJ1-5; D is undetermined. Between the trimmed V and J ends, which lost 5 bases and 0 bases, there was a span of 17 bases. The CDR3 sequence is 17 residues long. Germline-derived CDR1 and CDR2 are SGHTA and FQGNSA.

J is TRBJ2-7 and V is TRBV6-5, with D perhaps TRBD1 or TRBD2 (5 bases each). This CDR3 is 14 amino acids long. Germline V gene lookup returns CDR1 MNHEY and CDR2 SVGAGI. DNA for the CDR3: TGTGTAACCTTGAGCCGCTCGGGGCGGCGCGAGCAGTACTTC. It codes for CVTLSRSGRREQYF.

The chain employs TRBV12-3 or TRBV12-4 and TRBJ1-1, with D unresolved. V lost 4 bases, J lost 2 bases, and 8 bases lay in between. CDR3 size: 13 residues. The CDR3 DNA reads TGTGCCAGCAGTTCTACAGTCAACACTGAAGCTTTCTTT. The encoded protein is CASSSTVNTEAFF.

This clone was counted a single time. CDR3 protein: CASSTIGGNQPQHF. The CDR3 bases are TGTGCCAGCAGTACGATTGGAGGCAATCAGCCCCAGCATTTT. This chain uses TRBV2 with TRBJ1-5; the D is unclear. V lost 5 bases and J lost 2, with 10 bases in between. This CDR3 comprises 14 residues. Germline V gene data show CDR1 as SNHLY and CDR2 as FYNNEI.

This chain connects TRBV6-1 to TRBJ1-3, with D tentatively TRBD1 (5 bases). Per the germline V gene, CDR1 is MNHNS and CDR2 is SASEGT. Between the trimmed V and J ends, which lost 3 bases and 0 bases, there was a span of 9 bases. The CDR3 is 15 residues long. The CDR3 nucleotides are TGTGCCAGCAGTGAGGGGCCATACTCTGGAAACACCATATATTTT. It is translated as CASSEGPYSGNTIYF.

V is TRBV5-1 and J is TRBJ1-4; no reliable D call. From germline, CDR1 is SGHRS and CDR2 YFSETQ. The CDR3 runs to 14 residues. V lost 4 bases, J lost 0 bases, and 7 bases lay in between. The CDR3 loop is CASSAQSTNEKLFF. CDR3 sequence (DNA): TGCGCCAGCAGCGCACAATCAACTAATGAAAAACTGTTTTTT.

The chain joins TRBV7-2 to TRBJ2-5; 9 bases map to TRBD2. Looked up from germline, CDR1 is SGHTA and CDR2 is FQGNSA. V was pared by 5 bases and J by 2 bases, with 9 bases of the junction left unmatched. The CDR3 spans 16 residues. The CDR3 DNA sequence: TGTGCCAGCAGCCGCCCCCCAGCGGGGGGTCAAGAGACCCAGTACTTC. Amino acid sequence: CASSRPPAGGQETQYF.

The V gene is TRBV7-3, the J gene TRBJ1-2; 8 bases match TRBD1. This CDR3 is built from 13 residues. J lost 6 bases, V lost 5 bases, and 5 bases had no gene match. The germline V gene encodes CDR1 SGHTA and CDR2 FQGTGA. The CDR3 bases are TGTGCCAGCAGCGAACAGGGGGTAAATGGCTACACCTTC. Translated, it gives CASSEQGVNGYTF.

The chain has TRBV18 and TRBJ1-2, with D unresolved. The germline V gene has CDR1 KGHSH and CDR2 LQKENI. Trimming stripped 0 bases from V and 0 bases from J, with 14 bases between. This CDR3 is built from 17 residues. The CDR3 region is CASSPPAGRGSNYGYTF. CDR3 DNA sequence: TGTGCCAGCTCACCACCAGCGGGAAGAGGCTCTAACTATGGCTACACCTTC.

V is TRBV27 and J is TRBJ2-3, with no clear D. Germline V CDR1 and CDR2: MNHEY, SMNVEV (reference sequence). CDR3 length: 15 amino acids. V was shortened by 2 bases and J by 0 bases, with 9 bases between the two germline ends. DNA for the CDR3: TGTGCCAGCAGTTTACAAGCGCCTAGCACAGATACGCAGTATTTT. Its translation: CASSLQAPSTDTQYF.

The chain employs TRBV18 and TRBJ2-6; weak D call: TRBD2 (5 bases). This CDR3 has 16 residues. Germline CDR1 is KGHSH and CDR2 is LQKENI. The V gene lost 4 bases and the J gene lost 0 bases, with 10 bases spanning the gap. The CDR3: CASSLEANSGANVLTF. CDR3 nucleotide sequence: TGTGCCAGCTCACTGGAGGCCAACTCTGGGGCCAACGTCCTGACTTTC. Using reference TRBV18 and TRBJ2-6 for the parts outside the CDR3, the full variable domain is NAGVMQNPRHLVRRRGQEARLRCSPMKGHSHVYWYRQLPEEGLKFMVYLQKENIIDESGMPKERFSAEFPKEGPSILRIQQVVRGDSAAYFCASSLEANSGANVLTFGAGSRLTVL.

This clone was recorded only once. The V and J genes are TRBV4-2 and TRBJ1-5; D gene ambiguous. V lost 1 base, J lost 0 bases, and 7 bases lay in between. The germline V gene has CDR1 LGHNA and CDR2 YNFKEQ. The CDR3 is 15 amino acids. CDR3 nucleotides: TGTGCCAGCAGCCAAGGGGTCACTAGCAATCAGCCCCAGCATTTT. As protein: CASSQGVTSNQPQHF.

CDR3 amino acids: CASSLSVGEQYF. The CDR3 DNA sequence: TGTGCCAGCAGCTTATCGGTAGGGGAGCAGTACTTC. This sequence joins TRBV7-9 and TRBJ2-7; the D is unclear. V was cut by 2 bases and J by 7 bases, with 9 bases left in between. The CDR3 consists of 12 residues. Germline CDR1 SEHNR, CDR2 FQNEAQ (reference sequence).

This chain uses TRBV5-4 with TRBJ2-7, with TRBD2 matching 15 bases. The germline gives CDR1 SGHNT, CDR2 YYREEE (reference sequence). V gave up 4 bases and J gave up 4 bases; unmatched junction bases: 3. This CDR3 comprises 15 residues. As DNA, the CDR3 is TGTGCCAGCAGCCGGGGACTAGCGGGGGGATACGAGCAGTACTTC. Amino acid sequence: CASSRGLAGGYEQYF.

The chain carries TRBV7-8 and TRBJ1-1; D uncertain. The CDR3 is made up of 11 amino acids. CDR1 and CDR2 from the germline V gene are SGHVS and FQNEAQ. Trimming pared 0 bases from V and 8 bases from J, leaving 4 bases between. CDR3 DNA sequence: TGTGCCAGCAGCTTAGCGACCGAAGCTTTCTTT. It is translated as CASSLATEAFF.

This clone was recorded a few times. The genes are TRBV30 and TRBJ1-1; 7 positions agree with TRBD1. Unmatched junction bases numbered 3, after V lost 2 bases and J lost 0 bases. The CDR3 spans 14 residues. Germline CDR1 is GTSNPN and CDR2 is SVGIG (reference sequence). This CDR3 reads CAWSTGTVNTEAFF. The CDR3 DNA is TGTGCCTGGAGTACCGGGACAGTGAACACTGAAGCTTTCTTT.

This rearrangement joins TRBV5-1 to TRBJ1-6; no reliable D call. The CDR3 contains 15 residues. CDR1 SGHRS and CDR2 YFSETQ come from the germline V gene. V was clipped by 1 base and J by 7 bases, with 12 bases between them. The CDR3 DNA follows: TGCGCCAGCAGCTTGTTGTTAGGGCTAAATTCACCCCTCCACTTT. Translated: CASSLLLGLNSPLHF.

This clone showed up just a few times. The chain couples TRBV6-5 to TRBJ2-7; D is ambiguous. Germline lookup yields CDR1 MNHEY and CDR2 SVGAGI. V shed 0 bases and J shed 12 bases, with 21 bases lying between them. This CDR3 region has 15 residues. CDR3 sequence (DNA): TGTGCCAGCAGTTACTCCCCAACCTTTCAGGAGCCCCTGTACTTC. Its protein is CASSYSPTFQEPLYF.

The V gene is TRBV24-1, the J gene TRBJ1-1; D is undetermined. This CDR3 contains 12 residues. Trimming stripped 4 bases from V and 2 bases from J, with 4 bases between. In germline, CDR1 is KGHDR, CDR2 SFDVKD. CDR3 DNA: TGTGCCACCAGTGACGATAACACTGAAGCTTTCTTT. It specifies CATSDDNTEAFF.

The V and J genes are TRBV11-2 and TRBJ2-3, with TRBD1 matching over 7 bases. The CDR3 is 12 amino acids. After removal of 10 bases from V and 4 bases from J, the junction contained 5 bases not matched to a gene. Germline CDR1 SGHAT, CDR2 FQNNGV. The DNA of the CDR3 is TGTGCCACCGAAGGGGGCGCAGATACGCAGTATTTT. It translates to CATEGGADTQYF.

CDR3 bases: TGTGCCAGCAGCTTAGCAAACAACTATGGCTACACCTTC. As protein: CASSLANNYGYTF. The chain joins TRBV7-9 to TRBJ1-2; no definite D call. V was shortened by 0 bases and J by 2 bases, with 4 bases between the two germline ends. Germline V lookup: CDR1 SEHNR, CDR2 FQNEAQ (reference sequence). The CDR3 is 13 amino acids.

This sequence joins TRBV19 and TRBJ2-2, with unresolved D. CDR3 length: 13 amino acids. The germline gives CDR1 LNHDA, CDR2 SQIVND (reference sequence). Trimming removed 9 bases at V and 2 bases at J, with 10 bases between. The CDR3 here is CASFGFNTGELFF. The CDR3 DNA is TGTGCCAGCTTTGGCTTCAACACCGGGGAGCTGTTTTTT.

The V call is TRBV5-1, the J call TRBJ2-7; 11 nucleotides line up with TRBD2. V shed 3 bases, J shed 3 bases, and the junction held 8 bases outside the gene matches. The CDR3 runs 16 residues. Germline V CDR1 and CDR2: SGHRS, YFSETQ. The CDR3 protein is CASSWGLADLVYEQYF. CDR3 nucleotides: TGCGCCAGCAGCTGGGGACTAGCGGACCTTGTCTACGAGCAGTACTTC. The whole variable domain, filled in from reference TRBV5-1 and TRBJ2-7, reads KAGVTQTPRYLIKTRGQQVTLSCSPISGHRSVSWYQQTPGQGLQFLFEYFSETQRNKGNFPGRFSGRQFSNSRSEMNVSTLELGDSALYLCASSWGLADLVYEQYFGPGTRLTVT.

The V call is TRBV6-5, the J call TRBJ2-7; D gene ambiguous. V shed 7 bases and J shed 3 bases, with 16 bases lying between them. Germline CDR1 and CDR2: MNHEY and SVGAGI. CDR3 length: 14 residues. The CDR3 spells CASTSGRHIYEQYF. The DNA of the CDR3 is TGTGCCAGCACCTCCGGGCGACACATCTACGAGCAGTACTTC.

The chain recombines TRBV7-9 with TRBJ2-7; 15 bases line up with TRBD2. Germline V gives CDR1 SEHNR, CDR2 FQNEAQ (reference sequence). J gave up 12 bases and V 9 bases, and 15 bases lay outside the gene matches. This CDR3 is built from 15 residues. CDR3 protein: CASAPPGLAGGDAYF. Written as DNA, the CDR3 is TGTGCCAGTGCACCCCCGGGACTAGCGGGGGGTGATGCGTACTTC.

Only a few counts were recorded for this clone. This chain connects TRBV5-5 to TRBJ1-1; D possibly corresponds to TRBD1 (5 bases). V was clipped by 4 bases and J by 4 bases, with 17 bases between them. CDR3 size: 15 residues. Germline CDR1 and CDR2: SGHKS and YYEKEE (reference sequence). DNA of the CDR3: TGTGCCAGCAGCCCGGGAAAGGGACGTCTCACTGAAGCTTTCTTT. Amino acids: CASSPGKGRLTEAFF.

The chain combines TRBV7-9 with TRBJ1-2; D remains unclear. V shed 0 bases and J shed 2 bases, with 7 bases lying between them. The CDR3 is 14 residues long. Germline-derived CDR1 and CDR2 are SEHNR and FQNEAQ (reference sequence). This chain's CDR3 is CASSLAVANYGYTF. The CDR3 bases are TGTGCCAGCAGCTTAGCGGTCGCAAACTATGGCTACACCTTC.

The V call is TRBV2, the J call TRBJ1-3; the D gene is possibly TRBD1 (6 bases). The CDR3 extends over 15 amino acids. The V end was cut by 4 bases, the J end by 0 bases, with 10 bases between. In germline, CDR1 is SNHLY, CDR2 FYNNEI. CDR3 coding DNA: TGTGCCAGCAGTGGGGGGCCCCACTCTGGAAACACCATATATTTT. It is translated as CASSGGPHSGNTIYF.

The chain combines TRBV11-2 with TRBJ1-1; D gene uncertain. CDR1 and CDR2 (germline): SGHAT, FQNNGV. V was cut by 2 bases and J by 5 bases, with 12 bases left in between. This CDR3 region has 14 residues. CDR3 amino acids: CASSLRADTTEAFF. CDR3 in DNA: TGTGCCAGCAGCTTAAGGGCAGATACTACTGAAGCTTTCTTT.

The rearrangement links TRBV27 to TRBJ2-1, with 12 bases lining up with TRBD2. The CDR3 is 14 amino acids. Germline-derived CDR1 and CDR2 are MNHEY and SMNVEV (reference sequence). Losses at the gene ends were 5 bases for V and 7 bases for J; bases not matched to a gene: 3. CDR3 protein: CASSPGLAGNEQFF. In DNA, the CDR3 is TGTGCCAGCAGTCCAGGACTAGCGGGGAATGAGCAGTTCTTC.

V and J are TRBV4-1 and TRBJ2-7, with 7 bases aligning to TRBD2. The trim removed 0 bases at V and 0 bases at J, leaving 2 bases unmatched. There are 15 residues in the CDR3. CDR1 and CDR2 (germline): MGHRA, YSYEKL. DNA of the CDR3: TGCGCCAGCAGCCAAGAACCGGGAGGCTCCTACGAGCAGTACTTC. Its translation: CASSQEPGGSYEQYF.

The rearrangement uses TRBV3-1 (or the pseudogene TRBV3-2) and TRBJ2-7; D is tentatively TRBD1 or TRBD2 (6 bases each). V dropped 4 bases and J dropped 4 bases, with 20 bases sitting between them. The V gene's germline CDR1 is LGHDT and CDR2 YNNKEL (reference sequence). The CDR3 has 16 amino acids. The CDR3 DNA reads TGTGCCAGCAGCCTTCTCGCCCATGGGGGGCATTACGAGCAGTACTTC. As protein: CASSLLAHGGHYEQYF.